Following are 28 T cell receptor beta chains from one sample sequenced in a study of cytomegalovirus exposure and HLA in healthy donors. PCR amplification relied on 60 Vbeta primers (plus 13 Jbeta primers). Sequencing was performed with immunoSEQ multiplex PCR; in TCRdb, only in-frame clones are kept and a portion is missing. The sample lists about 140,000 clones, approximately 72% occurring once. The sequencing sample was made of PBMCs. The origin of the receptors is a woman aged 60-75 years in good health and CMV-seronegative.

The V gene is TRBV5-7, the J gene TRBJ2-7; TRBD1 is a possible D gene (5 bases). TRBV5-7 has ORF status, its function being uncertain. This CDR3 contains 16 residues. The V and J ends lost 4 bases and 3 bases respectively, with 20 bases between them. CDR3 sequence (DNA): TGTGCCAGCAGCGGCGAAGGCAGGGCTCAATTCTACGAGCAGTACTTC. Translated: CASSGEGRAQFYEQYF.

The CDR3 loop is CASSPGLAGGGEQYF. CDR3 coding DNA: TGCGCCAGCAGCCCTGGGCTAGCGGGAGGAGGTGAGCAGTACTTC. J is TRBJ2-5 and V is TRBV5-1; 11 bases align to TRBD2. Germline values: CDR1 SGHRS, CDR2 YFSETQ. J lost 11 bases, V lost 4 bases, and 13 bases had no gene match. The CDR3 covers 15 residues.

The chain employs TRBV11-2 and TRBJ2-3, with D unclear. V shed 0 bases and J shed 0 bases, with 10 bases lying between them. This CDR3 has 16 residues. The germline V gene has CDR1 SGHAT and CDR2 FQNNGV. CDR3 coding DNA: TGTGCCAGCAGCTTAGATGCTCAGATTAGCACAGATACGCAGTATTTT. This sequence encodes CASSLDAQISTDTQYF.

V and J are TRBV2 and TRBJ1-1; D gene unclear. Trimming left V 2 bases short and J 1 base short, with 8 bases between. There are 14 residues in the CDR3. Looked up from germline, CDR1 is SNHLY and CDR2 is FYNNEI. The DNA of the CDR3 is TGTGCCAGCAGTGAAACAGCACCGAACACTGAAGCTTTCTTT. Protein product: CASSETAPNTEAFF.

The chain joins TRBV5-1 to TRBJ2-7; 8 bases line up with TRBD1. CDR3 length: 16 amino acids. The J segment lost 2 bases and the V segment lost 0 bases, leaving 7 bases of the junction unmatched. Germline V gene data show CDR1 as SGHRS and CDR2 as YFSETQ. The chain's CDR3 is CASSLGVRDRTYEQYF. In DNA form, the CDR3 reads TGCGCCAGCAGCTTGGGTGTCCGGGACAGGACCTACGAGCAGTACTTC.

This sequence joins TRBV12-5 and TRBJ2-5, with TRBD1 as a possible D gene (5 bases). The CDR3 runs 14 residues. Germline V lookup: CDR1 LGHNT, CDR2 FRNRAP. V was pared by 2 bases and J by 4 bases, with 11 bases between. The CDR3 loop is CASGLSREGETQYF. The CDR3 DNA sequence: TGTGCTAGTGGTTTGAGCAGGGAAGGAGAGACCCAGTACTTC.

The gene calls are TRBV18 and TRBJ2-1; maybe TRBD1 (7 bases). The ends were cut back, 4 bases at V and 7 bases at J, with 11 bases in the middle. The CDR3 is made up of 13 amino acids. The germline CDR1 and CDR2 sequences are KGHSH and LQKENI. The chain's CDR3 is CASSRPGGNEQFF. In DNA, the CDR3 is TGTGCCAGCTCACGGCCAGGGGGGAATGAGCAGTTCTTC.

A single count supports this clone. The chain joins TRBV6-5 to TRBJ2-1; D may be TRBD1 (7 bases). V dropped 10 bases and J dropped 4 bases, with 17 bases sitting between them. The germline V gene has CDR1 MNHEY and CDR2 SVGAGI. The CDR3 runs 14 residues. CDR3 loop: CATRDRLIYNEQFF. CDR3 DNA: TGTGCCACGCGGGACAGACTAATATACAATGAGCAGTTCTTC.

This chain connects TRBV5-1 to TRBJ2-2; D possibly corresponds to TRBD2 (5 bases). The CDR3 contains 14 residues. In germline, CDR1 is SGHRS, CDR2 YFSETQ. Trimming shortened V by 2 bases and J by 5 bases, and 10 bases separated the two germline ends. CDR3 DNA: TGCGCCAGCAGCTTAGGTGGGGAGACCGGGGAGCTGTTTTTT. Translation: CASSLGGETGELFF.

In the case of this clone: Germline is not matched at one junction end, which may reflect a read error. The chain joins TRBV12-5 to TRBJ1-2, with D unclear. There are 13 residues in the CDR3. Germline CDR1 is LGHNT and CDR2 is FRNRAP. In DNA, the CDR3 is TGTGCTAGTGGTTTGCCGAATACTGGGGAGGCAAGATTC. It translates to CASGLPNTGEARF. Full variable domain (missing parts from reference TRBV12-5 and TRBJ1-2): DARVTQTPRHKVTEMGQEVTMRCQPILGHNTVFWYRQTMMQGLELLAYFRNRAPLDDSGMPKDRFSAEMPDATLATLKIQPSEPRDSAVYFCASGLPNTGEARFGSGTRLTVV.

The chain carries TRBV6-1 and TRBJ2-5, with a possible D match to TRBD1 (6 bases). The CDR3 consists of 15 residues. In germline, CDR1 is MNHNS, CDR2 SASEGT. Deletions cut 7 bases from V and 5 bases from J, with 20 bases between. CDR3 bases: TGTGCCAGCACGAGACAGGAAAGGGGTGGGGAGACCCAGTACTTC. Translated: CASTRQERGGETQYF.

This chain uses TRBV5-5 with TRBJ2-5; 7 positions match TRBD2. The CDR3 loop spans 15 amino acids. Germline CDR1 and CDR2: SGHKS and YYEKEE (reference sequence). The junction had 3 bases not matched to a gene; V was cut back by 1 base and J by 0 bases. The CDR3: CASSLLGGDQETQYF. The CDR3 DNA reads as TGTGCCAGCAGCTTGTTGGGGGGGGACCAAGAGACCCAGTACTTC. Filled out from reference TRBV5-5 and TRBJ2-5, the complete variable domain reads DAGVTQSPTHLIKTRGQQVTLRCSPISGHKSVSWYQQVLGQGPQFIFQYYEKEERGRGNFPDRFSARQFPNYSSELNVNALLLGDSALYLCASSLLGGDQETQYFGPGTRLLVL.

The chain employs TRBV9 and TRBJ2-5; 9 positions match TRBD1. This CDR3 region has 14 residues. Trimming at V came to 3 bases and at J to 6 bases, leaving 6 bases not matched to a gene. Germline V gene lookup returns CDR1 SGDLS and CDR2 YYNGEE. As DNA, the CDR3 is TGTGCCAGCAGCGCGACAGGGGGTCGGCAGACCCAGTACTTC. The encoded protein is CASSATGGRQTQYF.

CDR3 sequence: CASSITTREAFF. The CDR3 DNA follows: TGTGCCAGTAGTATTACTACTCGTGAAGCTTTCTTT. The gene calls are TRBV19 and TRBJ1-1; D is uncertain. The germline V and J ends were trimmed by 3 bases and 7 bases, with 9 bases remaining between them. The CDR3 extends over 12 amino acids. Per germline, CDR1 LNHDA and CDR2 SQIVND (reference sequence). The variable domain in full, with the rest retrieved from reference TRBV19 and TRBJ1-1, is DGGITQSPKYLFRKEGQNVTLSCEQNLNHDAMYWYRQDPGQGLRLIYYSQIVNDFQKGDIAEGYSVSREKKESFPLTVTSAQKNPTAFYLCASSITTREAFFGQGTRLTVV.

The chain employs TRBV4-3 and TRBJ1-1, with a tentative D call TRBD1 (6 bases). The CDR3 sequence is 15 residues long. Germline assignment: CDR1 LGHNA and CDR2 YSLEER. V was pared by 0 bases and J by 2 bases, with 10 bases between. CDR3 amino acids: CASSQDRTVNTEAFF. CDR3 coding DNA: TGCGCCAGCAGCCAAGACCGGACAGTCAACACTGAAGCTTTCTTT.

V and J are TRBV7-8 and TRBJ2-5, with TRBD1 as a possible D gene (6 bases). Germline V gene data show CDR1 as SGHVS and CDR2 as FQNEAQ. V was pared by 7 bases and J by 9 bases, with 24 bases between. The CDR3 is made up of 15 amino acids. The CDR3 here is CASTTYRGHSSAQYF. The CDR3 DNA is TGTGCCAGCACGACCTACCGGGGACACTCCTCGGCCCAGTACTTC.

The chain employs TRBV9 and TRBJ2-3, with TRBD2 as a possible D gene (6 bases). The germline V and J ends were trimmed by 3 bases and 2 bases, with 13 bases remaining between them. The length of the CDR3 is 15 residues. In germline, CDR1 is SGDLS, CDR2 YYNGEE. The CDR3 is CASSARGLPTDTQYF. The CDR3 DNA follows: TGTGCCAGCAGCGCACGAGGACTACCCACAGATACGCAGTATTTT.

The gene calls are TRBV7-9 and TRBJ2-7; TRBD1 matches at 11 bases. CDR3 length: 14 amino acids. Germline CDR1 and CDR2: SEHNR and FQNEAQ (reference sequence). CDR3 bases: TGTTCCGGTACATTCGCCGGGACAGGGGGCGAGCAGTACTTC. This gives the protein CSGTFAGTGGEQYF.

This clone was counted between two and nine times. V and J are TRBV9 and TRBJ2-3; no clear D gene. There are 13 residues in the CDR3. Trimming pared 0 bases from V and 4 bases from J, leaving 6 bases between. Germline V CDR1 and CDR2: SGDLS, YYNGEE. CDR3 nucleotides: TGTGCCAGCAGCGTAGGAAACTCAGATACGCAGTATTTT. This codes for CASSVGNSDTQYF. Combining the CDR3 with reference TRBV9 and TRBJ2-3 gives the whole variable domain DSGVTQTPKHLITATGQRVTLRCSPRSGDLSVYWYQQSLDQGLQFLIQYYNGEERAKGNILERFSAQQFPDLHSELNLSSLELGDSALYFCASSVGNSDTQYFGPGTRLTVL.

J is TRBJ2-5 and V is TRBV11-1, with D possibly matching TRBD1 (5 bases). Per germline, CDR1 SGHAT and CDR2 FQDESV (reference sequence). This CDR3 contains 17 residues. Trimming cost V 5 bases and J 5 bases, with 24 bases left between them. CDR3 region: CASSHRQLTDLRETQYF. The CDR3 DNA sequence: TGTGCCAGCAGCCACCGACAGCTCACTGACCTTCGGGAGACCCAGTACTTC.

This rearrangement joins TRBV21-1 to TRBJ2-7; the D call in the table, TRBD2, was not verified against the DNA. TRBV21-1 is a pseudogene segment. This CDR3 has 16 amino acids. The CDR3 bases are TGTGCCAGCAGCGTAGAGGTGAGGCTAGAAAGCTACGAGCAGTACTTC. Translating gives CASSVEVRLESYEQYF.

This clone showed up just a few times. The rearrangement uses TRBV14 and TRBJ2-7, with D perhaps TRBD2 (5 bases). Germline-derived CDR1 and CDR2 are SGHDN and FVKESK. The length of the CDR3 is 15 residues. Trimming cost V 1 base and J 3 bases, with 13 bases left between them. The CDR3 DNA follows: TGTGCCAGCAGCCAAGGGCCGGGGATTGGCTACGAGCAGTACTTC. The encoded protein is CASSQGPGIGYEQYF.

The sample holds a few counts of this clone. An end of the junction differs from the germline gene, which may be a read error. The chain has TRBV7-7 and TRBJ2-5, with 10 bases lining up with TRBD1. This CDR3 spans 18 amino acids. Germline CDR1 reads SSHAT; CDR2 reads FNYEAQ (reference sequence). This chain's CDR3 is CASSLVPGTGAFQETQYF. CDR3 nucleotides: TGTGCTAGCAGCTTAGTTCCCGGGACAGGGGCATTTCAAGAGACCCAGTACTTC.

CDR3 DNA: TGTGCCAGCAGCTTGGGGCCGGCAGGGATAACCTACAATGAGCAGTTCTTC. It codes for CASSLGPAGITYNEQFF. V gene TRBV7-2 combines with J gene TRBJ2-1; D may be TRBD1 (5 bases). V was trimmed by 3 bases and J by 2 bases, leaving 17 bases between them. This CDR3 is 17 amino acids long. The V gene's germline CDR1 is SGHTA and CDR2 FQGNSA.

DNA for the CDR3: TGTGCCAGCAGCTTAGGAGGAGGGGTGAACACTGAAGCTTTCTTT. It codes for CASSLGGGVNTEAFF. J is TRBJ1-1 and V is TRBV7-8, with a possible D match to TRBD1 (5 bases). CDR3 size: 15 residues. Trimming cost V 1 base and J 0 bases, with 9 bases left between them. Germline-derived CDR1 and CDR2 are SGHVS and FQNEAQ.

The chain recombines TRBV5-1 with TRBJ2-1, with 12 nucleotides matching TRBD2. This CDR3 contains 17 residues. Per the germline V gene, CDR1 is SGHRS and CDR2 is YFSETQ. Trimming took 6 bases from V and 0 from J; bases not matched to a gene: 7. The CDR3 protein is CASNLLAGGSSYNEQFF. For the CDR3, the DNA is TGCGCCAGCAACCTCCTAGCGGGGGGGAGCTCCTACAATGAGCAGTTCTTC.

The CDR3 is CASSLVGVAGGSTDTQYF. Here the CDR3 DNA reads TGTGCCAGCAGCTTAGTAGGGGTAGCGGGGGGCTCCACAGATACGCAGTATTTT. The rearrangement joins TRBV7-2 to TRBJ2-3, with 10 positions matching TRBD2. Germline lookup yields CDR1 SGHTA and CDR2 FQGNSA. The CDR3 contains 18 residues. Trimming removed 1 base from V and 2 bases from J; junction bases left unmatched: 9.

The J gene is TRBJ2-5, the V gene TRBV7-9; 9 bases map to TRBD2. Germline-derived CDR1 and CDR2 are SEHNR and FQNEAQ (reference sequence). J lost 5 bases, V lost 8 bases, and 12 bases had no gene match. This CDR3 is 15 amino acids long. CDR3 DNA: TGTGCCAGCGATTCGGCTAGCGGGAACGTGGAGACCCAGTACTTC. Protein sequence: CASDSASGNVETQYF.